This T cell receptor (beta chain) was found in a study of identifying expanded T cells in peripheral blood. Losses at the gene ends were 6 bases for V and 10 bases for J; bases not matched to a gene: 14. Germline V lookup: CDR1 SNHLY, CDR2 FYNNEI. The CDR3 has 15 residues. Profiling relied on immunoSEQ multiplex PCR, and the TCRdb table lists in-frame clones only, not all of them. The sample lists tens of thousands of clones; 82% were seen once. The source of this sequence is a person aged 18-70 years in good health. This chain joins TRBV2 and TRBJ2-1; 8 nucleotides line up with TRBD2. Sequences were obtained from blood. The chain's CDR3 is CASSRTLAGREEQFF. In DNA, the CDR3 is TGTGCCAGCAGCCGTACCCTAGCGGGCCGTGAGGAGCAGTTCTTC. The whole variable domain, remainder taken from reference TRBV2 and TRBJ2-1, is EPEVTQTPSHQVTQMGQEVILRCVPISNHLYFYWYRQILGQKVEFLVSFYNNEISEKSEIFDDQFSVERPDGSNFTLKIRSTKLEDSAMYFCASSRTLAGREEQFFGPGTRLTVL.